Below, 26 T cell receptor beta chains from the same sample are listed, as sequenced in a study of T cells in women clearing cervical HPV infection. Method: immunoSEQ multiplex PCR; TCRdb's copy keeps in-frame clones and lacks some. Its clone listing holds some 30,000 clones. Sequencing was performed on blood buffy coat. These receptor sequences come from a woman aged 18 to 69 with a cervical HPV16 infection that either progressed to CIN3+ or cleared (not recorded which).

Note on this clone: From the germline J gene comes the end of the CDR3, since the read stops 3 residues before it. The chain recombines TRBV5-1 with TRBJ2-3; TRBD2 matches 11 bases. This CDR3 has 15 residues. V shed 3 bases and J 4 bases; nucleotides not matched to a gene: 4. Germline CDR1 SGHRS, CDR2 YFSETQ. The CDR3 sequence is CASSSSSGRSDTQYF. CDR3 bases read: TGCGCCAGCAGCTCCTCTAGCGGGAGGTCAGATACG.

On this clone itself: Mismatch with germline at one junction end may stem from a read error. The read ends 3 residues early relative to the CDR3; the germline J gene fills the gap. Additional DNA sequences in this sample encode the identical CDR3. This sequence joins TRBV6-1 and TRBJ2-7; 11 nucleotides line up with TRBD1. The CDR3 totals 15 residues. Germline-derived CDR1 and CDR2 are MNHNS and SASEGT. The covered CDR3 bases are TGTGCTAGCAGTGAAGTGGGGACAGGGGGCTACGAG. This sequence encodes CASSEVGTGGYE. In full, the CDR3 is CASSEVGTGGYEQYF.

Incomplete CDR3 DNA: TGTGCCAGCAGTTGGGGACAGGGGGAACAGCCC. Protein: CASSWGQGEQP. The whole CDR3 is CASSWGQGEQPQHF. The chain recombines TRBV6-2 or TRBV6-3 with TRBJ1-5, with 11 bases matching TRBD1. The read comes to an end 3 residues before the CDR3 does, leaving the germline J gene to fill in the end. The J segment lost 7 bases and the V segment lost 4 bases, leaving 3 bases of the junction unmatched. This CDR3 is 14 amino acids long. Per the germline V gene, CDR1 is MNHEY and CDR2 is SVGEGT.

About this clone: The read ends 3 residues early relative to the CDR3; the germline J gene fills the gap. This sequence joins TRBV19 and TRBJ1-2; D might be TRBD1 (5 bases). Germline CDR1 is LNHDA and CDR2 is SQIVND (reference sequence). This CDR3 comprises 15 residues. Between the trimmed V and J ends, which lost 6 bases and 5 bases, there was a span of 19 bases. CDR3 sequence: CASSAEYDSFYGYTF. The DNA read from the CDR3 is TGTGCCAGTAGCGCCGAATATGACAGCTTTTATGGC.

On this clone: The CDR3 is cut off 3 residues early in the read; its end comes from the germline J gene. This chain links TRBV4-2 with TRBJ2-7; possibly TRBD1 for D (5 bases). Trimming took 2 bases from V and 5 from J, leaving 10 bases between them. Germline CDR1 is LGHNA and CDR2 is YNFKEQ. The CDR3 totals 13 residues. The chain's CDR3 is CASSQSRGHEQYF. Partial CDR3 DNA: TGTGCCAGCAGCCAATCTAGGGGTCACGAG.

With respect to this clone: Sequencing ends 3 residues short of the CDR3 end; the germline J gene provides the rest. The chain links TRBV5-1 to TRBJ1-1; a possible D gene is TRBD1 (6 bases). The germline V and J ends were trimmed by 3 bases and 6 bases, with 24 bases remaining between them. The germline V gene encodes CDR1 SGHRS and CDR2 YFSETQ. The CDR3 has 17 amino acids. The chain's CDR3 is CASSSGQSQGEKAEAFF. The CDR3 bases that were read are TGCGCCAGCAGCTCCGGACAGAGCCAAGGGGAAAAAGCTGAA.

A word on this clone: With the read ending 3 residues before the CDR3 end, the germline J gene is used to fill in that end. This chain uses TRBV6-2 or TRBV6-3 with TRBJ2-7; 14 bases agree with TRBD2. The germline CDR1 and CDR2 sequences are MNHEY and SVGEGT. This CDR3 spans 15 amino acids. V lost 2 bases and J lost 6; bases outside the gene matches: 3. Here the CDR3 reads CASSYTGTSGSEQYF. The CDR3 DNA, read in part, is TGTGCCAGCAGTTACACCGGGACTAGCGGGAGCGAG.

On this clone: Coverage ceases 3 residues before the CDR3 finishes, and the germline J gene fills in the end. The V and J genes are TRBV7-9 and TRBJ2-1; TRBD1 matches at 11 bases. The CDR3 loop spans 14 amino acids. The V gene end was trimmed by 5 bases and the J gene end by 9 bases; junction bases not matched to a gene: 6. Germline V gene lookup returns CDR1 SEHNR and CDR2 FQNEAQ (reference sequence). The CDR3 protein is CASSRDRGNVEQFF. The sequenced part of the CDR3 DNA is TGTGCCAGCAGCCGGGACAGGGGGAACGTTGAG. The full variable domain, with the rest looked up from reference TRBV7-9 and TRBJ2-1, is DTGVSQNPRHKITKRGQNVTFRCDPISEHNRLYWYRQTLGQGPEFLTYFQNEAQLEKSRLLSDRFSAERPKGSFSTLEIQRTEQGDSAMYLCASSRDRGNVEQFFGPGTRLTVL.

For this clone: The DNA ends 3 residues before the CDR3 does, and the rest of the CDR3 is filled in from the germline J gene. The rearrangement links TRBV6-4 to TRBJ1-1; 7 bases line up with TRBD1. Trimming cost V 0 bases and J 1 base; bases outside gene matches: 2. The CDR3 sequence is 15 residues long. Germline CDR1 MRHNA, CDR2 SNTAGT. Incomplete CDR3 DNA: TGTGCCAGCAGTGACTCCAGGACAGGGAACACTGAA. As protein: CASSDSRTGNTE. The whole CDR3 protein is CASSDSRTGNTEAFF.

This CDR3 reads CASKGTSGNQETQYF. The DNA read from the CDR3 is TGCGCCAGCAAGGGGACTAGCGGGAACCAAGAGACC. J is TRBJ2-5 and V is TRBV5-1, with 13 bases that match TRBD2. The CDR3 extends 3 residues past the end of the read, so its final part is completed from the germline J gene. V trimming: 6 bases; J trimming: 0 bases; junction bases outside the gene matches: 2. This CDR3 has 15 amino acids. Germline assignment: CDR1 SGHRS and CDR2 YFSETQ.

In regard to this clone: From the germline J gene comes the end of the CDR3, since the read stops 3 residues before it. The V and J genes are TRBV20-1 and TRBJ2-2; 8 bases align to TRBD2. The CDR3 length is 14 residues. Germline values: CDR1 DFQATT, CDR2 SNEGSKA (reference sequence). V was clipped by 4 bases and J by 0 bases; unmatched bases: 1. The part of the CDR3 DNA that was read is TGCAGTGCTAAAGCGGGGGCGAACACCGGGGAG. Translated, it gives CSAKAGANTGE. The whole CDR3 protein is CSAKAGANTGELFF.

The CDR3 sequence is CASSLGTGFYEQYF. CDR3 DNA, as far as it was read: TGTGCCAGCAGTTTGGGGACAGGGTTCTACGAG. V and J are TRBV12-3 or TRBV12-4 and TRBJ2-7; the match to TRBD1 covers 9 bases. The sequence runs out 3 residues before the end of the CDR3; the remainder is reconstructed from the germline J gene. This CDR3 is built from 14 residues. The ends lost 3 bases at V and 3 bases at J; junction bases unmatched: 3.

CDR3 DNA, as far as it was read: TGTGCCAGCAGCATCGGGGGAACCGGGGAG. Protein product: CASSIGGTGE. The full CDR3 reads CASSIGGTGELFF. V gene TRBV2 combines with J gene TRBJ2-2; D might be TRBD2 (6 bases). Read coverage stops 3 residues before the CDR3 terminus; the germline J gene supplies the remainder. Per the germline V gene, CDR1 is SNHLY and CDR2 is FYNNEI. This CDR3 contains 13 residues. The V end lost 6 bases, the J end lost 5 bases, and 10 bases lay between the germline ends.

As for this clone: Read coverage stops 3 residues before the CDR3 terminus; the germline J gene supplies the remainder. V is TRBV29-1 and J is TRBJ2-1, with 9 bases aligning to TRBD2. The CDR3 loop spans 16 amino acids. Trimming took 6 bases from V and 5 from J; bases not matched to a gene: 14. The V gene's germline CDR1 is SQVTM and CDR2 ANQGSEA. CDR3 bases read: TGCAGCGTAAATTTAGCGGGAGCCGTCCTCAACAATGAG. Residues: CSVNLAGAVLNNE. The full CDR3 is CSVNLAGAVLNNEQFF.

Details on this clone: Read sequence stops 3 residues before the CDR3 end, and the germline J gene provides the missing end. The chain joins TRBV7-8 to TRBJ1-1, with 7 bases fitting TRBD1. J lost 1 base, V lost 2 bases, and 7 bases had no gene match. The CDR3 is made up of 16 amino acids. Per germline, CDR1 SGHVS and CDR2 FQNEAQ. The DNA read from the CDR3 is TGTGCCAGCAGCTTAATCCAGGGGGATAAGAACACTGAA. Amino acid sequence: CASSLIQGDKNTE. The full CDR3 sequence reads CASSLIQGDKNTEAFF.

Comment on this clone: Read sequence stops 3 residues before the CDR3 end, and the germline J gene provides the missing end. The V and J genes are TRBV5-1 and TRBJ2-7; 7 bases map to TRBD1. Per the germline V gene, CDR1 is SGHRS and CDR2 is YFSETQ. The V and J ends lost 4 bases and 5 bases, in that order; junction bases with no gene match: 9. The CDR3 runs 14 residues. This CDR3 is CASSPGTVYNEQYF. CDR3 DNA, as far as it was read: TGCGCCAGCAGCCCGGGGACAGTTTACAACGAG.

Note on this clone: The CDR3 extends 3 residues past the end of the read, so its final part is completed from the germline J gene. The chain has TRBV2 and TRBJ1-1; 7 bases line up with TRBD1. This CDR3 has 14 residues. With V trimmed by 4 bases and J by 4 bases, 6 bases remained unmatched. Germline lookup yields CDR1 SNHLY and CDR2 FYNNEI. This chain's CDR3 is CASSGQGMRTEAFF. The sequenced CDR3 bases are TGTGCCAGCAGTGGACAGGGTATGCGCACTGAA.

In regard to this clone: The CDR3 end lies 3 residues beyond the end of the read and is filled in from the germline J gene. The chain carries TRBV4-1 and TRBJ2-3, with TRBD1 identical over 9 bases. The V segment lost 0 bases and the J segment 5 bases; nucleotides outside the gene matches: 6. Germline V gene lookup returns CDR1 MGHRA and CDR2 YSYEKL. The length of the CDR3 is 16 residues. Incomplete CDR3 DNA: TGCGCCAGCAGCCAAGAAGGAACAGGGGGCGTAGATACG. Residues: CASSQEGTGGVDT. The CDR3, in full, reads CASSQEGTGGVDTQYF.

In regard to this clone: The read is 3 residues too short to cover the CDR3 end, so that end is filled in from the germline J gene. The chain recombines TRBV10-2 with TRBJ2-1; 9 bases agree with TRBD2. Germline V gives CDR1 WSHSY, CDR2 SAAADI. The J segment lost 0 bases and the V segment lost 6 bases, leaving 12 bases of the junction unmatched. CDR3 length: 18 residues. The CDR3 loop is CASSQGTAGGPSYNEQFF. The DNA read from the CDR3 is TGCGCCAGCAGCCAGGGAACAGCGGGAGGCCCCTCCTACAATGAG.

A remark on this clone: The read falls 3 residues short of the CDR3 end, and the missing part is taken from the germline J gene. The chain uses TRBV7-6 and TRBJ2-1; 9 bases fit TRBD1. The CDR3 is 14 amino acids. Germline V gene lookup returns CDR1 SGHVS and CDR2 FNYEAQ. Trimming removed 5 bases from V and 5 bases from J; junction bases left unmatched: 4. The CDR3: CASSEDRGNNEQFF. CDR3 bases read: TGTGCCAGCAGCGAGGACAGGGGAAACAATGAG.

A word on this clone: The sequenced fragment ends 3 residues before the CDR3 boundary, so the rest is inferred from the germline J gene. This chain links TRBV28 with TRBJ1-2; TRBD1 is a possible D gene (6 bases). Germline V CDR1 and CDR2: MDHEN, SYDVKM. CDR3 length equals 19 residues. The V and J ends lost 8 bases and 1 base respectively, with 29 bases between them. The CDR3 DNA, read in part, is TGTGCCAGCTTTGGATCAGGGGTGAACCAGGGACCGGTTAACTATGGC. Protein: CASFGSGVNQGPVNYG. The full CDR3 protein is CASFGSGVNQGPVNYGYTF.

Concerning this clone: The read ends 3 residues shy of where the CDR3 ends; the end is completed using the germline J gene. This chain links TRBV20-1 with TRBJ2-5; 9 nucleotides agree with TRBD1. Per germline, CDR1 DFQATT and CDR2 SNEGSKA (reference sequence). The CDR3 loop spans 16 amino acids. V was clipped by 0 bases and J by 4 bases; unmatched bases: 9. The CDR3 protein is CSARDSEGQGPETQYF. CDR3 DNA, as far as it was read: TGCAGTGCTAGAGATTCTGAGGGACAGGGACCAGAGACC.

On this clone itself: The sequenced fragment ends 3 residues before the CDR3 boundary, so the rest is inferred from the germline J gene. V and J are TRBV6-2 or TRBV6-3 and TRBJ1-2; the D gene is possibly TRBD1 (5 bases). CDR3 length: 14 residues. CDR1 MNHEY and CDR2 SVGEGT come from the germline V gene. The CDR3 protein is CASSYPGGGRGYTF. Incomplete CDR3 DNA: TGTGCCAGCAGTTACCCCGGCGGGGGGAGAGGC.

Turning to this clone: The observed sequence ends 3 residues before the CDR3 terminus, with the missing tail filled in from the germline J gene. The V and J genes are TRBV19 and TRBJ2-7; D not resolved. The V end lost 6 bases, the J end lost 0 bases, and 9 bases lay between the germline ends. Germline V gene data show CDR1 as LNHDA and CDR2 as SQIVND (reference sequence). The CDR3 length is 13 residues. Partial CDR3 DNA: TGTGCCAGTAGCCAAGAGGTCTCCTACGAG. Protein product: CASSQEVSYE. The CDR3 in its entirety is CASSQEVSYEQYF.

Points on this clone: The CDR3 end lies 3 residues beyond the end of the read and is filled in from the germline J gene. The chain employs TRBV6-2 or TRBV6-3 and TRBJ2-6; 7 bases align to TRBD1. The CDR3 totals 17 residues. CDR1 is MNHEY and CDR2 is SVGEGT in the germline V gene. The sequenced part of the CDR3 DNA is TGTGCCAGCAGTTACGGGGGCAAGACAGGGTCATCACCGGTC. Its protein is CASSYGGKTGSSPV. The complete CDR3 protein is CASSYGGKTGSSPVLTF.

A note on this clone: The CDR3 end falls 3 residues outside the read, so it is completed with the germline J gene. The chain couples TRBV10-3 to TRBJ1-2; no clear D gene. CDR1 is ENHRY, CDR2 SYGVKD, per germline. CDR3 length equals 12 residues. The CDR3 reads CAIRGYEAGYTF. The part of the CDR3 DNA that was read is TGTGCCATCAGAGGGTATGAGGCGGGC.